The present T cell receptor beta chain was sequenced within a study of blood T cell repertoires in COVID-19 (dated by TCRdb to the early 2020s). Describing the broader study: Collaborator samples came from the United States, Italy and Spain and covered acute and convalescent phases of COVID-19. Subjects who had been exposed to COVID-19, were actively infected with it, or had recovered from it provided the deeply sampled blood TCRbeta repertoires that made up the dataset. The repertoires were released in a freely available public database intended as a resource for research on the immune response to SARS-CoV-2. A de-identified subject ID, COVID-19 status, age in years and sex were almost always included in the sample metadata. Where available, HLA class I and class II types were taken from metadata supplied by the sample provider and were not determined by assay-based typing. Samples came from the ongoing ImmuneRACE study (first 160 participants) plus 1,254 subjects from 6 global collaborators. The prospective study material was composed of cDNA or gDNA derived from T cells, B-cell-depleted T cells, or PBMCs.

TCRbeta CDR3 regions were amplified from genomic DNA by means of the immunoSEQ Assay, a bias-controlled multiplex PCR. Processing in the source paper ran as follows. The number of nucleated cells in each sample was estimated from the amplification of reference gene primers within the assay. To quantify the absolute abundance of each unique TCRbeta CDR3 rearrangement, sequence reads were collapsed and filtered. Productive Simpson clonality was computed per sample as the square root of Simpson's diversity index over productive rearrangements. Entries here come from immuneACCESS through TCRdb and include only in-frame sequences with V and J called. Some clones fail to appear in such tables; in the studies checked, an unresolved V gene covers under half of the shortfall, and the cause of the remainder is unknown. V, J and clone size are those of that table, while D and trimming were read from the DNA. The sample has 70,000 or so clones on record, approximately 79% of them singletons. The ten largest account for about 15% of the sample.

The collaborating institutions used their own protocols to collect whole blood in K2EDTA tubes. For TCRbeta analysis, collaborator samples were shipped as frozen whole blood, as isolated PBMCs, or as DNA extracted from either sample type. The germline V gene specifies MGHRA as CDR1 and YSYEKL as CDR2. CDR3 length: 14 amino acids, cysteine to phenylalanine. The kept DNA is CDR3 alone, 42 bases in frame from the first base. After removal of 2 bases from V and 3 bases from J, the junction retains 3 bases not matched to a gene. Broader findings and caveats from the paper: Clinical and demographic metadata were provided uncurated, with the amount varying by source and participant.

A remark on this clone: No antigen is known for it. Within one base of it there is no much larger clone, and no base qualities were kept.

This receptor was taken from a man between 60 and 75 years old with acute or convalescent COVID-19. This chain is built from TRBV4-1 and TRBJ2-7, with 8 bases aligning to TRBD1. The sequencing input was peripheral blood. Here is the DNA: TGCGCCAGCAGCCAACGGACAGGGAGCTACGAGCAGTACTTC. Translated, it gives CASSQRTGSYEQYF.